A single sample is the source of the 27 T cell receptor beta chains below, sequenced in a study of identical twins. TCRdb recomputed calls from the 5' RACE reads with MiXCR, one row per CDR3 protein. Among around 480,000 distinct CDR3 sequences listed, approximately 15% were seen once. A further study also used this sample, focusing on yellow fever vaccine responses in identical twins.

The sequencing sample was made of CD4+ T cells sorted from blood. The receptors originated from a woman younger than 35 in good health.

This clonotype showed up just a few times. The V call is TRBV5-6, the J call TRBJ1-4; D gene unclear. This CDR3 is 15 amino acids long. CDR1 is SGHDT, CDR2 YYEEEE, per germline. With 2 bases removed from V and 0 bases from J, the gap between germline ends came to 8 bases. The CDR3 nucleotides are TGTGCCAGCAGCTTATACGGGGCAACTAATGAAAAACTGTTTTTT. Translation: CASSLYGATNEKLFF.

The CDR3 protein is CASSQVGKSSYEQYF. In DNA form, the CDR3 reads TGCGCCAGCAGCCAAGTAGGGAAAAGCTCCTACGAGCAGTACTTC. The rearrangement joins TRBV4-1 to TRBJ2-7; no clear D. This CDR3 has 15 residues. V lost 1 base and J lost 0, with 10 bases in between. Germline CDR1 reads MGHRA; CDR2 reads YSYEKL.

This clonotype has only a few counts. The chain combines TRBV4-3 with TRBJ2-7, with 9 bases that match TRBD1. Germline V gene sequence: CDR1 LGHNA, CDR2 YSLEER. V gave up 2 bases and J gave up 3 bases; unmatched junction bases: 5. CDR3 length: 15 amino acids. For the CDR3, the DNA is TGCGCCAGCAGCCAATGGGGGACAGGGAACTACGAGCAGTACTTC. This codes for CASSQWGTGNYEQYF.

This clonotype was observed a few times. The chain recombines TRBV6-1 with TRBJ1-5; D is unresolved. Deletions cut 11 bases from V and 3 bases from J, with 23 bases between. This CDR3 has 16 amino acids. Germline CDR1 is MNHNS and CDR2 is SASEGT. The CDR3 sequence: CARPVDPVADNQPQHF. The CDR3 DNA follows: TGTGCCCGCCCGGTTGACCCCGTGGCGGACAATCAGCCCCAGCATTTT.

The gene calls are TRBV4-1 and TRBJ2-7; a weak D match, TRBD1 (5 bases). Trimming removed 0 bases from V and 3 bases from J, with 18 bases in between. The CDR3 runs 17 residues. In germline, CDR1 is MGHRA, CDR2 YSYEKL. CDR3 bases: TGCGCCAGCAGCCAAGATATACACCGTACAGGTTACTACGAGCAGTACTTC. It translates to CASSQDIHRTGYYEQYF.

V usage is TRBV6-5 and J usage is TRBJ2-7; D may correspond to TRBD1 or TRBD2 (5 bases each). Germline-derived CDR1 and CDR2 are MNHEY and SVGAGI. The CDR3 sequence is 12 residues long. V lost 7 bases, J lost 2 bases, and 9 bases lay in between. The CDR3 loop reads CASIGAAYEQYF. The CDR3 bases are TGTGCCAGCATCGGGGCGGCCTACGAGCAGTACTTC.

This clonotype was seen only a few times. The chain combines TRBV21-1 with TRBJ2-2. TRBV21-1 is a pseudogene locus. This CDR3 has 13 residues. The CDR3: CASPGRHTGELFF. As DNA, the CDR3 is TGTGCCAGCCCAGGCAGACACACCGGGGAGCTGTTTTTT.

The chain joins TRBV6-5 to TRBJ2-7; no firm D call. The ends were cut back, 0 bases at V and 8 bases at J, with 5 bases in the middle. The CDR3 length is 11 residues. Germline CDR1 is MNHEY and CDR2 is SVGAGI. CDR3 protein: CASSYSGKQYF. The DNA for the CDR3 is TGTGCCAGCAGTTACTCTGGAAAGCAGTACTTC.

This clonotype was counted many times. The V and J genes are TRBV6-5 and TRBJ1-4, with 9 bases matching TRBD1. Germline V gives CDR1 MNHEY, CDR2 SVGAGI. Trimming cost V 2 bases and J 8 bases; bases outside gene matches: 6. CDR3 size: 15 residues. The CDR3 region is CASSYGTGLREKLFF. CDR3 DNA sequence: TGTGCCAGCAGTTACGGGACAGGGCTTCGGGAAAAACTGTTTTTT.

This clonotype was seen more than once but under ten times. The V and J genes are TRBV4-2 and TRBJ2-3, with D perhaps TRBD2 (7 bases). The germline V gene encodes CDR1 LGHNA and CDR2 YNFKEQ. V was shortened by 0 bases and J by 4 bases, with 17 bases between the two germline ends. The CDR3 has 17 amino acids. The CDR3 region has the DNA TGTGCCAGCAGCCAAGATCTAGCGGCACAGGGCCCAGATACGCAGTATTTT. This gives the protein CASSQDLAAQGPDTQYF.

This clonotype has at least ten counts. The gene calls are TRBV12-3 or TRBV12-4 and TRBJ1-1; the D gene is possibly TRBD1 (6 bases). V lost 5 bases, J lost 1 base, and 14 bases lay in between. This CDR3 has 15 amino acids. CDR3 sequence: CASSVEGGRNTEAFF. The CDR3 region has the DNA TGTGCCAGCAGTGTGGAGGGGGGAAGGAACACTGAAGCTTTCTTT.

The chain uses TRBV27 and TRBJ2-7; 9 bases line up with TRBD2. Trimming removed 0 bases from V and 0 bases from J; junction bases left unmatched: 3. This CDR3 has 16 amino acids. Germline V lookup: CDR1 MNHEY, CDR2 SMNVEV (reference sequence). This CDR3 is CASSLSSGGYSYEQYF. Here the CDR3 DNA reads TGTGCCAGCAGTTTATCGAGCGGGGGGTACTCCTACGAGCAGTACTTC.

The genes are TRBV6-2 or TRBV6-3 and TRBJ2-1, with D possibly matching TRBD2 (6 bases). CDR1 is MNHEY and CDR2 is SVGEGT in the germline V gene. The CDR3 consists of 16 residues. V dropped 1 base and J dropped 0 bases, with 10 bases sitting between them. The CDR3 sequence: CASSYYPGLSYNEQFF. The DNA of the CDR3 is TGTGCCAGCAGTTACTACCCGGGACTCTCCTACAATGAGCAGTTCTTC.

This clonotype was detected only a few times. The V call is TRBV20-1, the J call TRBJ1-1; 9 bases agree with TRBD1. The CDR3 has 14 amino acids. Germline V gene lookup returns CDR1 DFQATT and CDR2 SNEGSKA (reference sequence). V was pared by 4 bases and J by 5 bases, with 8 bases of the junction left unmatched. CDR3 protein: CSAIRDRVFTEAFF. The CDR3 DNA reads TGCAGTGCTATTCGGGACAGGGTTTTTACTGAAGCTTTCTTT.

This clonotype has more than one count but fewer than ten. The J gene is TRBJ2-7, the V gene TRBV10-3, with TRBD1 matching over 7 bases. J gave up 2 bases and V 3 bases, and 4 bases lay outside the gene matches. The germline gives CDR1 ENHRY, CDR2 SYGVKD. There are 14 residues in the CDR3. The CDR3 coding sequence is TGTGCCATCAGTGACAGACAGGGACCCTACGAGCAGTACTTC. Amino acid sequence: CAISDRQGPYEQYF.

The chain has TRBV20-1 and TRBJ1-2; the D is unclear. The CDR3 covers 13 residues. V was pared by 8 bases and J by 6 bases, with 19 bases between. Per the germline V gene, CDR1 is DFQATT and CDR2 is SNEGSKA (reference sequence). CDR3 region: CSISPRSLHGYTF. The CDR3 DNA is TGCAGTATAAGCCCCAGGTCCCTTCATGGCTACACCTTC.

This rearrangement joins TRBV29-1 to TRBJ2-3, with 9 bases matching TRBD2. Looked up from germline, CDR1 is SQVTM and CDR2 is ANQGSEA. V shed 8 bases, J shed 4 bases, and the junction held 10 bases outside the gene matches. The CDR3 runs to 14 residues. CDR3 DNA: TGCAGCTCTAGCGGGATCGCCAACTCAGATACGCAGTATTTT. This sequence encodes CSSSGIANSDTQYF.

V and J are TRBV6-2 or TRBV6-3 and TRBJ2-5; D not certain. The CDR3 spans 11 residues. Germline assignment: CDR1 MNHEY and CDR2 SVGEGT. Trimming pared 7 bases from V and 3 bases from J, leaving 6 bases between. Here the CDR3 reads CASKLEETQYF. CDR3 DNA: TGTGCCAGCAAACTTGAAGAGACCCAGTACTTC.

This clonotype was counted ten times or more. This chain links TRBV12-3 or TRBV12-4 with TRBJ1-1, with TRBD1 as a possible D gene (5 bases). Trimming stripped 1 base from V and 6 bases from J, with 12 bases between. The CDR3 contains 14 residues. CDR3 bases: TGTGCCAGCAGTTTAGAGGGGCAGCGGGCTGAAGCTTTCTTT. This codes for CASSLEGQRAEAFF.

This clonotype was recorded a few times. The rearrangement links TRBV28 to TRBJ2-7; TRBD1 matches 8 bases. Losses at the gene ends were 2 bases for V and 5 bases for J; bases not matched to a gene: 8. CDR3 size: 15 residues. Germline loops: CDR1 MDHEN, CDR2 SYDVKM. The CDR3 region is CASSLVAGGRNEQYF. CDR3 bases: TGTGCCAGCAGTTTAGTTGCAGGGGGCAGGAACGAGCAGTACTTC.

The V call is TRBV20-1, the J call TRBJ2-7; the D gene is possibly TRBD2 (5 bases). Deletions cut 5 bases from V and 0 bases from J, with 17 bases between. CDR3 length: 15 residues. CDR1 is DFQATT, CDR2 SNEGSKA, per germline (reference sequence). CDR3 sequence: CSAHLDSLGSYEQYF. Here the CDR3 DNA reads TGCAGTGCTCATCTGGACTCCTTGGGCTCCTACGAGCAGTACTTC.

The gene calls are TRBV7-8 and TRBJ2-7; 11 nucleotides align to TRBD2. Trimming removed 5 bases from V and 2 bases from J; junction bases left unmatched: 8. Germline V CDR1 and CDR2: SGHVS, FQNEAQ. The CDR3 has 16 residues. CDR3 protein: CASSQPLAGGAYEQYF. In nucleotides, the CDR3 is TGTGCCAGCAGCCAGCCCCTAGCGGGAGGTGCCTACGAGCAGTACTTC.

The chain combines TRBV7-2 with TRBJ1-5, with 12 bases aligning to TRBD1. Germline-derived CDR1 and CDR2 are SGHTA and FQGNSA. This CDR3 spans 17 amino acids. The ends lost 5 bases at V and 1 base at J; junction bases unmatched: 6. CDR3 protein: CASSLGQGAWSNQPQHF. The CDR3 region has the DNA TGTGCCAGCAGCCTGGGACAGGGGGCTTGGAGCAATCAGCCCCAGCATTTT.

This sequence joins TRBV6-5 and TRBJ2-7; TRBD2 might be the D (6 bases). Trimming took 4 bases from V and 2 from J, leaving 15 bases between them. CDR1 and CDR2 from the germline V gene are MNHEY and SVGAGI. The CDR3 contains 15 residues. CDR3 sequence reads: CASSFPLAEPYEQYF. CDR3 sequence (DNA): TGTGCCAGCAGTTTTCCCTTAGCGGAGCCCTACGAGCAGTACTTC.

The chain recombines TRBV5-6 with TRBJ2-1, with unresolved D. V gave up 3 bases and J gave up 2 bases, with 12 bases separating them. Germline CDR1 SGHDT, CDR2 YYEEEE. The CDR3 spans 15 residues. The CDR3 is CASSSLGTAYNEQFF. The CDR3, as DNA: TGTGCCAGCAGCTCCCTGGGTACCGCCTACAATGAGCAGTTCTTC.

This clonotype was recorded a few times. J is TRBJ2-1 and V is TRBV25-1; a possible D gene is TRBD1 (5 bases). Trimming removed 3 bases from V and 1 base from J, with 13 bases in between. The germline V gene encodes CDR1 MGHDK and CDR2 SYGVNS. This CDR3 has 16 residues. The CDR3 sequence: CASSDDLKGSYNEQFF. The CDR3 DNA reads TGTGCCAGCAGTGACGACTTGAAGGGGTCCTACAATGAGCAGTTCTTC.

This clonotype was seen a few times. The chain employs TRBV2 and TRBJ2-1; D ambiguous. From germline, CDR1 is SNHLY and CDR2 FYNNEI. The CDR3 contains 12 residues. The V gene lost 6 bases and the J gene lost 9 bases, with 12 bases spanning the gap. This CDR3 reads CASSLRRGEQFF. As DNA, the CDR3 is TGTGCCAGCAGCCTTCGGCGCGGTGAGCAGTTCTTC.